A selection of T cell receptor beta chains follows, all from one sample in a study of blood T cell repertoires in COVID-19. The assay was immunoSEQ multiplex PCR, and TCRdb's table has in-frame clones only and misses some. The sample records fewer than 200,000 clones, around 86% being singletons. Sequenced material: peripheral blood. The receptors originated from a man aged 50 to 59 with active or convalescent COVID-19. Each CDR3 is given with its conserved first and last residue. The order of the fields is V gene, D gene, J gene, clone size, CDR3 protein, CDR3 DNA. D genes are given only for firm matches. Clone size is stated in some rows and not others, as once, few, many or a class when expanded.

v_gene: TRBV4-1; d_gene: NA; j_gene: TRBJ1-2; abundance: NA; CDR3aa: CASSQDFVPSINYGYTF; CDR3nt: TGCGCCAGCAGCCAAGATTTCGTCCCTTCTATAAACTATGGCTACACCTTC
v_gene: TRBV4-1; d_gene: TRBD1; j_gene: TRBJ1-1; abundance: NA; CDR3aa: CASSQDKGTGNAEAFF; CDR3nt: TGCGCCAGCAGCCAAGACAAGGGGACAGGGAACGCTGAAGCTTTCTTT
v_gene: TRBV7-3; d_gene: NA; j_gene: TRBJ2-1; abundance: NA; CDR3aa: CASSLGSSYNEQFF; CDR3nt: TGTGCCAGCAGTTTAGGGAGCTCCTACAATGAGCAGTTCTTC
v_gene: TRBV24-1; d_gene: TRBD2; j_gene: TRBJ2-1; abundance: NA; CDR3aa: CATSDPGTSPNEQFF; CDR3nt: TGTGCCACCAGTGATCCCGGGACTAGCCCCAATGAGCAGTTCTTC
v_gene: TRBV4-2; d_gene: NA; j_gene: TRBJ1-1; abundance: NA; CDR3aa: CASSQGGLRTEAFF; CDR3nt: TGTGCCAGCAGCCAGGGCGGGCTCCGCACTGAAGCTTTCTTT
v_gene: TRBV7-9; d_gene: NA; j_gene: TRBJ2-1; abundance: NA; CDR3aa: CASSLGGNPSHEQFF; CDR3nt: TGTGCCAGCAGCTTAGGCGGGAATCCTTCTCATGAGCAGTTCTTC
v_gene: TRBV30; d_gene: TRBD1; j_gene: TRBJ1-5; abundance: NA; CDR3aa: CACRQGTSNQPQHF; CDR3nt: TGTGCCTGCCGACAGGGGACTTCCAATCAGCCCCAGCATTTT
v_gene: TRBV3-1/TRBV3-2; d_gene: TRBD1; j_gene: TRBJ1-2; abundance: NA; CDR3aa: CASSQWGTGDYGYTF; CDR3nt: TGTGCCAGCAGCCAATGGGGGACAGGGGATTATGGCTACACCTTC
v_gene: TRBV30; d_gene: NA; j_gene: TRBJ1-5; abundance: NA; CDR3aa: CAWSGGGNQPQHF; CDR3nt: TGTGCCTGGAGTGGAGGCGGGAATCAGCCCCAGCATTTT
v_gene: TRBV4-1; d_gene: NA; j_gene: TRBJ1-6; abundance: NA; CDR3aa: CASSLRSRGSYSPLHF; CDR3nt: TGCGCCAGCAGCTTACGAAGTAGGGGCAGCTATTCACCCCTCCACTTT
v_gene: TRBV6-5; d_gene: NA; j_gene: TRBJ1-2; abundance: NA; CDR3aa: CASSKQEANYGYTF; CDR3nt: TGTGCCAGCAGTAAACAGGAAGCTAACTATGGCTACACCTTC
v_gene: TRBV27; d_gene: NA; j_gene: TRBJ1-1; abundance: NA; CDR3aa: CASSIKPGLNTEAFF; CDR3nt: TGTGCCAGCAGTATAAAACCAGGGTTGAACACTGAAGCTTTCTTT
v_gene: TRBV24-1; d_gene: NA; j_gene: TRBJ2-3; abundance: NA; CDR3aa: CATSAVWGTMGTQYF; CDR3nt: TGTGCCACCAGTGCCGTCTGGGGCACTATGGGTACGCAGTATTTT
v_gene: TRBV19; d_gene: TRBD1; j_gene: TRBJ2-7; abundance: NA; CDR3aa: CASSILGGQGIFEQYF; CDR3nt: TGTGCCAGTAGTATCCTCGGGGGACAGGGAATTTTTGAGCAGTACTTC
v_gene: TRBV24-1; d_gene: TRBD1; j_gene: TRBJ2-2; abundance: NA; CDR3aa: CATSDPTGANTGELFF; CDR3nt: TGTGCCACCAGTGATCCGACAGGGGCGAACACCGGGGAGCTGTTTTTT
v_gene: TRBV7-2; d_gene: TRBD2; j_gene: TRBJ2-5; abundance: NA; CDR3aa: CASSSEREALEETQYF; CDR3nt: TGTGCCAGCAGCTCCGAGCGGGAGGCCCTCGAAGAGACCCAGTACTTC
v_gene: TRBV18; d_gene: TRBD1; j_gene: TRBJ2-2; abundance: once; CDR3aa: CASSPGTGGGTGELFF; CDR3nt: TGTGCCAGCTCACCCGGGACAGGGGGCGGCACCGGGGAGCTGTTTTTT
v_gene: TRBV7-9; d_gene: NA; j_gene: TRBJ1-1; abundance: few; CDR3aa: CASSARERNTEAFF; CDR3nt: TGTGCCAGCAGCGCGAGGGAACGGAACACTGAAGCTTTCTTT
v_gene: TRBV28; d_gene: TRBD1; j_gene: TRBJ1-4; abundance: NA; CDR3aa: CASTPGGFVFSEKLFF; CDR3nt: TGTGCCAGCACTCCAGGGGGCTTTGTTTTTTCCGAAAAACTGTTTTTT
v_gene: TRBV19; d_gene: NA; j_gene: TRBJ1-5; abundance: medium-sized; CDR3aa: CASGQSHGQPQHF; CDR3nt: TGTGCCAGCGGACAGTCCCACGGTCAGCCCCAGCATTTT
v_gene: TRBV10-2; d_gene: TRBD2; j_gene: TRBJ2-2; abundance: NA; CDR3aa: CASRTSGGTGELFF; CDR3nt: TGCGCCAGCCGGACTAGCGGGGGCACCGGGGAGCTGTTTTTT
v_gene: TRBV6-6; d_gene: TRBD2; j_gene: TRBJ2-3; abundance: few; CDR3aa: CASSRLAGVLSTDTQYF; CDR3nt: TGTGCCAGCAGTCGTCTAGCGGGAGTTTTAAGCACAGATACGCAGTATTTT
v_gene: TRBV4-3; d_gene: TRBD1; j_gene: TRBJ1-6; abundance: NA; CDR3aa: CASSQGAPGGTATSSPLHF; CDR3nt: TGCGCCAGCAGCCAAGGAGCCCCAGGCGGGACAGCGACCAGCTCACCCCTCCACTTT
v_gene: TRBV6-5; d_gene: TRBD1; j_gene: TRBJ1-6; abundance: NA; CDR3aa: CASSYSYRGNSPLHF; CDR3nt: TGTGCCAGCAGTTACTCTTACAGGGGGAATTCACCCCTCCACTTT
v_gene: TRBV5-1; d_gene: NA; j_gene: TRBJ1-1; abundance: NA; CDR3aa: CATSGRGKGRTEAFF; CDR3nt: TGCGCCACGTCGGGGAGGGGGAAGGGTCGCACTGAAGCTTTCTTT
v_gene: TRBV11-2; d_gene: NA; j_gene: TRBJ2-7; abundance: once; CDR3aa: CASSLGRRDEQYF; CDR3nt: TGTGCCAGCAGCTTGGGCAGGCGCGACGAGCAGTACTTC
v_gene: TRBV18; d_gene: TRBD2; j_gene: TRBJ2-2; abundance: NA; CDR3aa: CASSPPGTSGSNTGELFF; CDR3nt: TGTGCCAGCTCACCACCGGGGACTAGCGGGTCGAACACCGGGGAGCTGTTTTTT
v_gene: TRBV7-2; d_gene: NA; j_gene: TRBJ2-5; abundance: NA; CDR3aa: CASTPGEETQYF; CDR3nt: TGTGCCAGCACCCCAGGGGAAGAGACCCAGTACTTC
v_gene: TRBV19; d_gene: NA; j_gene: TRBJ1-1; abundance: once; CDR3aa: CASRATRQGGGTEAFF; CDR3nt: TGTGCCAGTAGGGCGACTCGGCAGGGAGGGGGAACTGAAGCTTTCTTT